This TCR beta chain was found in a study of blood T cell repertoires in COVID-19. In the study overall: T cells, B-cell-depleted T cells, or PBMCs supplied cDNA or gDNA.

There are 15 residues in the CDR3. Trimming left V 2 bases short and J 5 bases short, with 13 bases between. Germline V gives CDR1 SEHNR, CDR2 FQNEAQ (reference sequence). In the source study's methods: Amplified reference gene primers provided the basis for estimating nucleated cell counts. The assay was immunoSEQ multiplex PCR, and TCRdb's table has in-frame clones only and misses some. V, J and clone size were drawn from that table, and D and trimming were deduced from the DNA. The repertoire holds 200,000 to 300,000 clones, with about 90% as singletons. The receptor comes from a woman in her 40s who had recovered from COVID-19. The J gene is TRBJ1-5, the V gene TRBV7-9; a possible D gene is TRBD1 (5 bases). Sequenced input: peripheral blood. The CDR3 region is CASSLSAGRDQPQHF. The CDR3, as DNA: TGTGCCAGCAGCTTATCAGCAGGGAGGGATCAGCCCCAGCATTTT.